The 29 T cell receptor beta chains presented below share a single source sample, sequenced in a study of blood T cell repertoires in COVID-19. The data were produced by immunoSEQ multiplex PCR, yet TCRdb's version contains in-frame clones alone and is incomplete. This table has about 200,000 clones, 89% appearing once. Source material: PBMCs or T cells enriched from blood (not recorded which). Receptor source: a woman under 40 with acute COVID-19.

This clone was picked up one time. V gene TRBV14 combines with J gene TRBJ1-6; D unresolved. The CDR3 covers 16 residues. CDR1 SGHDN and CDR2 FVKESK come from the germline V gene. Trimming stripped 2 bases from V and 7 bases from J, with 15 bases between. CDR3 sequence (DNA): TGTGCCAGCAGCCAAAACTTACCCCGAGGAAATTCACCCCTCCACTTT. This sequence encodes CASSQNLPRGNSPLHF.

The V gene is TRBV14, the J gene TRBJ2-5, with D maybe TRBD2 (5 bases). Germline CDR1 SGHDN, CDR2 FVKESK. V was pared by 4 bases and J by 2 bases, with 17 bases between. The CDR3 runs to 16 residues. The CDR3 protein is CASSLRLGEKQETQYF. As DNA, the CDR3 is TGTGCCAGCAGCCTTCGGCTCGGGGAAAAACAAGAGACCCAGTACTTC.

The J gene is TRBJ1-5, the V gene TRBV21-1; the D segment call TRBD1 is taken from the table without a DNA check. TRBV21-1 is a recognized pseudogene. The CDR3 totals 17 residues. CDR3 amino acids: CASSKVEEQGCNQPQHF. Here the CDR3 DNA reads TGTGCCAGCAGCAAAGTGGAAGAACAGGGTTGCAATCAGCCCCAGCATTTT.

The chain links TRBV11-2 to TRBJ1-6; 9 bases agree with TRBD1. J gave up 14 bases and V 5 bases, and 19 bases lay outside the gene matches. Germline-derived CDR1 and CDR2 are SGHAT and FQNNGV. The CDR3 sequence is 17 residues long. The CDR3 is CASSPWTGTGTRGTLHF. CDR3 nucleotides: TGTGCCAGCAGCCCATGGACGGGGACAGGGACCAGGGGAACCCTCCACTTT.

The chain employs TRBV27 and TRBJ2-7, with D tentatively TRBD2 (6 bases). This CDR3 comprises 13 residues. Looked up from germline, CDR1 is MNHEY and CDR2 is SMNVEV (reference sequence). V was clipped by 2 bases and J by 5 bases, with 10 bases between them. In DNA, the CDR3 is TGTGCCAGCAGTTTAATCGGGAGAGACGAGCAGTACTTC. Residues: CASSLIGRDEQYF.

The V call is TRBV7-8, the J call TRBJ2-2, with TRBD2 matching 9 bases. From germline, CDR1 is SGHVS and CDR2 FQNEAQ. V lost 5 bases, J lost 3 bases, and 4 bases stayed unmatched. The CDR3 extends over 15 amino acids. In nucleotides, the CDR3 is TGTGCCAGCAGCCGAGGACTAGCGTACACCGGGGAGCTGTTTTTT. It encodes CASSRGLAYTGELFF. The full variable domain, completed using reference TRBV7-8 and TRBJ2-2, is GAGVSQSPRYKVAKRGQDVALRCDPISGHVSLFWYQQALGQGPEFLTYFQNEAQLDKSGLPSDRFFAERPEGSVSTLKIQRTQQEDSAVYLCASSRGLAYTGELFFGEGSRLTVL.

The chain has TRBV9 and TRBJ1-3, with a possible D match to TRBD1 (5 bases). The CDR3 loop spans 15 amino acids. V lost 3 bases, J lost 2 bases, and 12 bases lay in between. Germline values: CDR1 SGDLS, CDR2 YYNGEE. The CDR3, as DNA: TGTGCCAGCAGCGCGGCAGGGATTCCTGGAAACACCATATATTTT. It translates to CASSAAGIPGNTIYF.

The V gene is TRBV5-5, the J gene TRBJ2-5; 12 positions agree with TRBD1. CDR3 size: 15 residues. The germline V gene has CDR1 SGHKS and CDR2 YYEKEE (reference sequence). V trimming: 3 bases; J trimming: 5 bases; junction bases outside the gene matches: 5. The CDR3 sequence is CASSWGDRGLETQYF. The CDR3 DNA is TGTGCCAGCAGCTGGGGGGACAGGGGGCTGGAGACCCAGTACTTC.

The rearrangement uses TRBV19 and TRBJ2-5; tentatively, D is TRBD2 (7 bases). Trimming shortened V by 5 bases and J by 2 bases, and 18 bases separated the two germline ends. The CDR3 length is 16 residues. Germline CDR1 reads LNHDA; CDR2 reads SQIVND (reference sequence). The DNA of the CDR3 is TGTGCCAGTAGTCTCAGGGGTGGGAGGGAACAAGAGACCCAGTACTTC. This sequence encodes CASSLRGGREQETQYF.

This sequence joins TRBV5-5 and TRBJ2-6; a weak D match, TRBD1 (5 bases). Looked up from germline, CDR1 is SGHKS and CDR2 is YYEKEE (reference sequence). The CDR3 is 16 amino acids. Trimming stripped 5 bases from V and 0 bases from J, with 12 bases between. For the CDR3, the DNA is TGTGCCAGCAGTCCCGACGACAGCTCTGGGGCCAACGTCCTGACTTTC. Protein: CASSPDDSSGANVLTF.

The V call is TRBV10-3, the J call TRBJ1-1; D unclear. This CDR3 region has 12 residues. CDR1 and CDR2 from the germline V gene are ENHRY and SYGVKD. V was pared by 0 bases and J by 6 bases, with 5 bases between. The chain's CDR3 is CAISESWPEAFF. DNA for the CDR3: TGTGCCATCAGTGAGTCGTGGCCTGAAGCTTTCTTT.

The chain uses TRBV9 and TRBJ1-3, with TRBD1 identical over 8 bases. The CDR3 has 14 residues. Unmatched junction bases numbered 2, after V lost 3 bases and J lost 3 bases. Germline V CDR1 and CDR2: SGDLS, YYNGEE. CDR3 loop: CASSETGDGNTIYF. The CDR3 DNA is TGTGCCAGCAGCGAGACAGGGGATGGAAACACCATATATTTT.

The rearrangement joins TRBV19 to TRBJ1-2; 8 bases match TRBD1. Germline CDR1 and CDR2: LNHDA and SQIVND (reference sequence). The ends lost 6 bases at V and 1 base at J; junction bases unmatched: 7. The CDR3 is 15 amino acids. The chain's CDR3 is CASRLPDRVNYGYTF. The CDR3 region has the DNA TGTGCCAGTAGGCTGCCGGACAGGGTTAACTATGGCTACACCTTC.

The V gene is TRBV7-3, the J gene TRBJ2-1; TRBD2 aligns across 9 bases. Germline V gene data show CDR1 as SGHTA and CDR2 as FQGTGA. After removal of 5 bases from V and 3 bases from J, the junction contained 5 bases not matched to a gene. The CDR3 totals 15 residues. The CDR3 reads CASSPGLAFYNEQFF. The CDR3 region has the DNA TGTGCCAGCAGCCCGGGACTAGCTTTCTACAATGAGCAGTTCTTC.

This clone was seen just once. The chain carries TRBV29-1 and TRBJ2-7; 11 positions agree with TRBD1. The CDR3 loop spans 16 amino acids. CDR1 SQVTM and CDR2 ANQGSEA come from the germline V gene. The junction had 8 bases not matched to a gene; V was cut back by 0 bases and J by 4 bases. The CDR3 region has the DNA TGCAGCGTTGAAGATTGGGCCGGGACAGGGGGATACGAGCAGTACTTC. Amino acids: CSVEDWAGTGGYEQYF.

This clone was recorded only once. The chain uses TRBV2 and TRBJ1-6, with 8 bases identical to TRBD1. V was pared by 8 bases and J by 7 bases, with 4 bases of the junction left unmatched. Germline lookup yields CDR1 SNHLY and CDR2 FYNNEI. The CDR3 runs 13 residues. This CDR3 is CASQNRGNSPLHF. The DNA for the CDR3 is TGTGCCAGCCAGAACAGGGGGAATTCACCCCTCCACTTT.

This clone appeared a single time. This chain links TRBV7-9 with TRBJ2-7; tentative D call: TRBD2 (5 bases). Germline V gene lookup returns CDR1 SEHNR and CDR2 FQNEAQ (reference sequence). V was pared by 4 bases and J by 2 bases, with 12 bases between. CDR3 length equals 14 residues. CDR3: CASSSNGKTYEQYF. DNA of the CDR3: TGTGCCAGCAGCTCGAACGGGAAAACCTACGAGCAGTACTTC.

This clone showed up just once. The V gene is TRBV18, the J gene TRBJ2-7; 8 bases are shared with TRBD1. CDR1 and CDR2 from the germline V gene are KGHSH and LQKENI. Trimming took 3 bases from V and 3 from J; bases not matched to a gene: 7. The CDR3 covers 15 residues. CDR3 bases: TGTGCCAGCTCACCCGGGGCAGGGGGCGGCTACGAGCAGTACTTC. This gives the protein CASSPGAGGGYEQYF. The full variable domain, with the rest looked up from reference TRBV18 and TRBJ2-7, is NAGVMQNPRHLVRRRGQEARLRCSPMKGHSHVYWYRQLPEEGLKFMVYLQKENIIDESGMPKERFSAEFPKEGPSILRIQQVVRGDSAAYFCASSPGAGGGYEQYFGPGTRLTVT.

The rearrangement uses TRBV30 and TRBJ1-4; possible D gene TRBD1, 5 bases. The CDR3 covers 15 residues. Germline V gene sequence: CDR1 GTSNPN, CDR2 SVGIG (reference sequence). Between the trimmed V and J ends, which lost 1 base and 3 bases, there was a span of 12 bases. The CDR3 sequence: CAWSDRGASNEKLFF. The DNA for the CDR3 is TGTGCCTGGAGTGACCGCGGGGCTTCTAATGAAAAACTGTTTTTT.

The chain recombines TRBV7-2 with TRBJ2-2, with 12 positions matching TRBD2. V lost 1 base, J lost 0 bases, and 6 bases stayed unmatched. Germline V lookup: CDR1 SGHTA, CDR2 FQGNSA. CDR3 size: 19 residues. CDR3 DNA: TGTGCCAGCAGCTTAGATCCTAGCGGGGGGGCCACGAACACCGGGGAGCTGTTTTTT. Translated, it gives CASSLDPSGGATNTGELFF.

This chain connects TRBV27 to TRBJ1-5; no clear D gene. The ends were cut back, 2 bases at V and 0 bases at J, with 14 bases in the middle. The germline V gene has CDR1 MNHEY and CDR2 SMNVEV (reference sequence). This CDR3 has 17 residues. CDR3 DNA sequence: TGTGCCAGCAGTTTAGGCCTCTCGGGGTATAGCAATCAGCCCCAGCATTTT. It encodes CASSLGLSGYSNQPQHF.

CDR3 region: CSASPWEGFYGYTF. DNA for the CDR3: TGCAGTGCTAGTCCTTGGGAGGGTTTCTATGGCTACACCTTC. V usage is TRBV20-1 and J usage is TRBJ1-2; D is unclear. This CDR3 has 14 amino acids. V was pared by 3 bases and J by 4 bases, with 15 bases between. From germline, CDR1 is DFQATT and CDR2 SNEGSKA (reference sequence).

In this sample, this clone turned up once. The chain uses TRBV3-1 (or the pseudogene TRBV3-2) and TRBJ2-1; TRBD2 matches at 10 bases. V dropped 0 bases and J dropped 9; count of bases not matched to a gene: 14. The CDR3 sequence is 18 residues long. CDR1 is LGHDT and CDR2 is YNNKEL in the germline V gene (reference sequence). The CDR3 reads CASSQDVPPSGGAGEQFF. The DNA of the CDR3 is TGTGCCAGCAGCCAAGATGTGCCCCCCAGCGGGGGGGCCGGTGAGCAGTTCTTC.

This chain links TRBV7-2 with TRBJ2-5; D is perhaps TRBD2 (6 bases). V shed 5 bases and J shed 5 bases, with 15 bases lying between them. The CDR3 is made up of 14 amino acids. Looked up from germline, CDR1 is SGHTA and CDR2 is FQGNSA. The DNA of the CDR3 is TGTGCCAGCAGCCGTCGGCGGGGCCGCGAGACCCAGTACTTC. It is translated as CASSRRRGRETQYF. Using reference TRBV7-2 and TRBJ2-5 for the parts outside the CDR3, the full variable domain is GAGVSQSPSNKVTEKGKDVELRCDPISGHTALYWYRQSLGQGLEFLIYFQGNSAPDKSGLPSDRFSAERTGGSVSTLTIQRTQQEDSAVYLCASSRRRGRETQYFGPGTRLLVL.

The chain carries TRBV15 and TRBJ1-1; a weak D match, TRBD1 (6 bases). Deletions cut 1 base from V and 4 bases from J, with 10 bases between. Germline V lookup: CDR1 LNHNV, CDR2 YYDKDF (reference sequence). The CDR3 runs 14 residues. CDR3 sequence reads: CATSRGTDVTEAFF. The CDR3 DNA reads TGTGCCACCAGCAGAGGGACAGATGTCACTGAAGCTTTCTTT. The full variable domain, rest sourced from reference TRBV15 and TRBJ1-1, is DAMVIQNPRYQVTQFGKPVTLSCSQTLNHNVMYWYQQKSSQAPKLLFHYYDKDFNNEADTPDNFQSRRPNTSFCFLDIRSPGLGDTAMYLCATSRGTDVTEAFFGQGTRLTVV.

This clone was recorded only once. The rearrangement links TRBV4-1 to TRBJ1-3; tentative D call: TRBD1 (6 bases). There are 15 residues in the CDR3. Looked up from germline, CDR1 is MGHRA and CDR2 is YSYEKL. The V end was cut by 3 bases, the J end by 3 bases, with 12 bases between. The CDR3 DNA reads TGCGCCAGCAGCCATGCACAGGGTGGTGGAAACACCATATATTTT. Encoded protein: CASSHAQGGGNTIYF.

Here the CDR3 reads CASSMTGNQPQHF. Here the CDR3 DNA reads TGTGCCAGCAGCATGACGGGGAATCAGCCCCAGCATTTT. The V and J genes are TRBV11-2 and TRBJ1-5; D is unresolved. Germline assignment: CDR1 SGHAT and CDR2 FQNNGV. The CDR3 covers 13 residues. Deletions cut 5 bases from V and 4 bases from J, with 9 bases between.

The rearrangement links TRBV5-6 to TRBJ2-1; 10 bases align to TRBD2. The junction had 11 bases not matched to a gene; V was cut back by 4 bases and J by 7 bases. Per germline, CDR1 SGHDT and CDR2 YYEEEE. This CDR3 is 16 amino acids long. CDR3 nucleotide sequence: TGTGCCAGCAGCCTCCGGTTTAGCGGGGGGTCTAATGAGCAGTTCTTC. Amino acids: CASSLRFSGGSNEQFF.

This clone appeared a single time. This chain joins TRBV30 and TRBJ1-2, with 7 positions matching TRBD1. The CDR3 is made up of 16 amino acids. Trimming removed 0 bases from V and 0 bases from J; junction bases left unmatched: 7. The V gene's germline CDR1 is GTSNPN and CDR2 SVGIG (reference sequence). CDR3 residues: CAWSVRGTVPNYGYTF. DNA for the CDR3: TGTGCCTGGAGTGTAAGGGGGACAGTCCCTAACTATGGCTACACCTTC.